This TCR beta chain was recorded in a study of PD-1 blockade in classical Hodgkin lymphoma. All the patients suffered relapse after autologous stem cell transplantation, and brentuximab vedotin exposure differed. The length of the CDR3 is 20 residues. Sequenced by immunoSEQ multiplex PCR; TCRdb stores in-frame clones only, minus some. The sample has 90,000 to 120,000 clones, 89% seen once. The chain combines TRBV12-2 with TRBJ1-2; the DNA was not used to check the table's D call, TRBD1. TRBV12-2 corresponds to a pseudogene. This sequence originates from a human donor with classical Hodgkin lymphoma. This specimen consisted of peripheral blood mononuclear cells (PBMCs), obtained before the second cycle of nivolumab. The CDR3 DNA reads TGTGCAAGTCGCCACCCATTAGGAGATCCCCCCGCCGGGACAAGGTATGGCTACACCTTC. This translates into CASRHPLGDPPAGTRYGYTF.